This T cell receptor (beta chain) is from a study of breast tumors, draining lymph nodes, adjacent tissues. General study points: Tumor TCR diversity was below lymph nodes but above nontumor tissue.

Samples came from axillary lymph nodes draining the breast cancer. The V gene end was trimmed by 3 bases and the J gene end by 4 bases; junction bases not matched to a gene: 8. The CDR3 extends over 15 amino acids. CDR1 and CDR2 from the germline V gene are ENHRY and SYGVKD. TCRdb fed the multiplex PCR reads into MiXCR, producing one record per CDR3 protein. In the table there are over 200,000 distinct CDR3 sequences, roughly a third of which are singletons. Many counts were recorded for this clonotype. Its antigen is currently unknown. The rearrangement links TRBV10-3 to TRBJ2-7, with 8 bases aligning to TRBD2. The specimen was axillary lymph node tissue. The receptor comes from a female donor with breast cancer. Some clones in this sample may be carry-over from other donors' samples. The CDR3: CAISESGGANYEQYF. The CDR3 region has the DNA TGTGCCATCAGTGAATCCGGGGGGGCGAATTACGAGCAGTACTTC.